The source of this T cell receptor beta chain is a study of CD8 T cells in Susac syndrome. Trimming took 1 base from V and 5 from J, leaving 16 bases between them. The CDR3 has 16 amino acids. The V gene's germline CDR1 is LGHDT and CDR2 YNNKEL (reference sequence). Stable or active relapsing-remitting multiple sclerosis, untreated and meeting revised McDonald criteria, defined the controls. Random hexamers served to reverse transcribe about 0.45 to 1 ug RNA. Each CDR3 protein gets one entry after TCRdb re-called the immunoSEQ multiplex PCR reads with MiXCR. This table holds more than 150,000 distinct CDR3 sequences, less than 97% found once.

The sample taken for sequencing was CD8+ T cells from PBMCs. This TCR derives from a human donor with multiple sclerosis. The gene calls are TRBV3-1 and TRBJ2-3; TRBD2 might be the D (7 bases). CDR3 amino acids: CASSQVRGGGQDTQYF. The CDR3 bases are TGTGCCAGCAGCCAAGTAAGGGGAGGGGGTCAAGATACGCAGTATTTT.